A single sample gave rise to the 29 T cell receptor beta chains below, sequenced in a study of vaccination and CD4 T cells after COVID-19 (dated by TCRdb to between 2021 and 2022). Receptor amplification or capture employed PCR. Sequenced using an Illumina iSeq 100. TCR sequencing of DNA from cultured CD4+ T cells used the Oncomine TCR Beta short-read assay at the Johns Hopkins FTIC core. TCRdb passed the public sequencing reads through fastp at Q25 and MiXCR, retaining productive beta sequences. For every CDR3 protein sequence, its rows merge into one entry that carries the most common genes and DNA. The sample has fewer than 5,500 distinct CDR3 sequences on record, about 45% of them singletons. The ten largest clones take up about 41% of the sample. Read against the paper, the sample's treatment or condition label means: roughly ten-day PBMC culture with coronavirus spike peptide pools or control peptides (ViraFEST assay).

Their recognized antigens are unknown. Material: CD4+ T cells from blood, cultured in vitro. The origin of the receptors is a human donor who had recovered from COVID-19.

The table lists this clonotype with a few counts. The rearrangement joins TRBV19 to TRBJ1-6; D unresolved. V was cut by 9 bases and J by 0 bases, with 6 bases left in between. CDR1 and CDR2 (germline): LNHDA, SQIVND (reference sequence). The CDR3 has 13 residues. DNA for the CDR3: TGTGCCAGCGCCGGCTCCTATAATTCACCCCTCCACTTT. It is translated as CASAGSYNSPLHF.

This clonotype was picked up a small number of times. The chain joins TRBV20-1 to TRBJ1-4, with D unclear. The CDR3 extends over 13 amino acids. The V gene's germline CDR1 is DFQATT and CDR2 SNEGSKA (reference sequence). The V end was cut by 6 bases, the J end by 8 bases, with 16 bases between. The CDR3 sequence is CSARPPGHEKLFF. The CDR3 DNA sequence: TGCAGTGCCCGACCTCCAGGCCACGAAAAACTGTTTTTT.

V usage is TRBV6-2 or TRBV6-3 and J usage is TRBJ1-2, with a possible D match to TRBD1 (5 bases). The V gene's germline CDR1 is MNHEY and CDR2 SVGEGT. This CDR3 spans 16 amino acids. V was trimmed by 6 bases and J by 4 bases, leaving 21 bases between them. CDR3 residues: CASRDPIPVDSYGYTF. CDR3 DNA: TGTGCCAGCAGGGATCCAATCCCCGTCGACAGCTATGGCTACACCTTC.

This clonotype was recorded only once. This chain joins TRBV7-2 and TRBJ1-1; D gene unclear. Germline V gene lookup returns CDR1 SGHTA and CDR2 FQGNSA. Trimming took 7 bases from V and 0 from J, leaving 15 bases between them. CDR3 length: 15 residues. Here the CDR3 DNA reads TGTGCCAGCACCACTCCGCTCAACATGAACACTGAAGCTTTCTTT. Amino acid sequence: CASTTPLNMNTEAFF. Variable domain in full (rest from reference TRBV7-2 and TRBJ1-1): GAGVSQSPSNKVTEKGKDVELRCDPISGHTALYWYRQSLGQGLEFLIYFQGNSAPDKSGLPSDRFSAERTGGSVSTLTIQRTQQEDSAVYLCASTTPLNMNTEAFFGQGTRLTVV.

This clonotype was found once. This sequence joins TRBV20-1 and TRBJ2-3; D uncertain. With 7 bases removed from V and 0 bases from J, the gap between germline ends came to 2 bases. Germline CDR1 and CDR2: DFQATT and SNEGSKA (reference sequence). The CDR3 covers 10 residues. The CDR3 is CSVSTDTQYF. DNA for the CDR3: TGCAGTGTGAGCACAGATACGCAGTATTTT.

A remark on this clonotype: Being one base from a much bigger clone, this may be a read error. The final CDR3 position lacks the conserved phenylalanine or tryptophan, pointing to a likely read error. This chain joins TRBV20-1 and TRBJ1-2; no clear D. CDR1 and CDR2 (germline): DFQATT, SNEGSKA (reference sequence). The CDR3 sequence is 10 residues long. V lost 3 bases to trimming and J lost 11 bases, with 10 bases between them. The DNA for the CDR3 is TGCAGTGCTAGCTCTGGGAGGTACACCCTC. As protein: CSASSGRYTL.

The chain joins TRBV6-5 to TRBJ2-5; D is possibly TRBD1 (6 bases). Germline V CDR1 and CDR2: MNHEY, SVGAGI. The CDR3 consists of 17 residues. V lost 2 bases, J lost 7 bases, and 23 bases lay in between. This CDR3 is CASSYPPTGGTSGTQYF. CDR3 DNA: TGTGCCAGCAGTTACCCCCCGACAGGAGGCACGAGTGGGACCCAGTACTTC.

This rearrangement joins TRBV20-1 to TRBJ2-3; D might be TRBD2 (6 bases). The CDR3 has 16 amino acids. Trimming cost V 4 bases and J 4 bases, with 21 bases left between them. The germline gives CDR1 DFQATT, CDR2 SNEGSKA (reference sequence). The CDR3 loop reads CSANGRDSGAPDTQYF. DNA for the CDR3: TGCAGTGCTAACGGAAGGGACTCTGGGGCCCCAGATACGCAGTATTTT.

The chain combines TRBV24-1 with TRBJ2-3, with D possibly being TRBD2 (5 bases). CDR3 length: 18 residues. Germline V gene data show CDR1 as KGHDR and CDR2 as SFDVKD. V was shortened by 0 bases and J by 1 base, with 16 bases between the two germline ends. CDR3 amino acids: CATSDLQPGDSGTDTQYF. In DNA form, the CDR3 reads TGTGCCACCAGTGATTTGCAACCTGGCGATAGCGGCACAGATACGCAGTATTTT.

The gene calls are TRBV20-1 and TRBJ2-3, with 10 bases that match TRBD2. The CDR3 runs 14 residues. The trim removed 3 bases at V and 3 bases at J, leaving 3 bases unmatched. Germline assignment: CDR1 DFQATT and CDR2 SNEGSKA (reference sequence). In DNA, the CDR3 is TGCAGTGCTAGCAAAGCGGGAGGGACAGATACGCAGTATTTT. Its translation: CSASKAGGTDTQYF.

This clonotype has a single count. The chain combines TRBV2 with TRBJ2-7; D uncertain. The CDR3 contains 15 residues. The germline gives CDR1 SNHLY, CDR2 FYNNEI. V shed 6 bases and J shed 4 bases, with 19 bases lying between them. The CDR3 DNA follows: TGTGCCAGCAGGGGCCGGACGAATACCCGTTACGAGCAGTACTTC. It translates to CASRGRTNTRYEQYF. The whole variable domain, filled in from reference TRBV2 and TRBJ2-7, reads EPEVTQTPSHQVTQMGQEVILRCVPISNHLYFYWYRQILGQKVEFLVSFYNNEISEKSEIFDDQFSVERPDGSNFTLKIRSTKLEDSAMYFCASRGRTNTRYEQYFGPGTRLTVT.

The CDR3 region is CASFGAPLSSYNEQFF. The CDR3 DNA reads TGTGCCAGTTTCGGGGCACCACTTAGCTCCTACAATGAGCAGTTCTTC. The V gene is TRBV6-2 or TRBV6-3, the J gene TRBJ2-1; D may correspond to TRBD1 or TRBD2 (5 bases each). Trimming shortened V by 9 bases and J by 0 bases, and 18 bases separated the two germline ends. This CDR3 has 16 amino acids. Germline CDR1 and CDR2: MNHEY and SVGEGT.

With regard to this clonotype: Here the CDR3 omits its conserved ending phenylalanine or tryptophan, so a read error is the likely source. V and J are TRBV7-2 and TRBJ1-2; D is ambiguous. The CDR3 is 12 residues long. The V end lost 2 bases, the J end lost 8 bases, and 9 bases lay between the germline ends. Per the germline V gene, CDR1 is SGHTA and CDR2 is FQGNSA. The CDR3 DNA reads TGTGCCAGCAGCTTATCAGTCGGCGGCTACACCCTC. Its translation is CASSLSVGGYTL.

The chain uses TRBV20-1 and TRBJ2-3; the match to TRBD1 covers 8 bases. Germline CDR1 DFQATT, CDR2 SNEGSKA (reference sequence). Losses at the gene ends were 1 base for V and 3 bases for J; bases not matched to a gene: 9. This CDR3 is built from 16 residues. CDR3 sequence: CSARALGQGDTDTQYF. The CDR3 DNA reads TGCAGTGCTAGAGCCCTCGGACAGGGTGATACAGATACGCAGTATTTT.

This chain uses TRBV19 with TRBJ1-5; perhaps TRBD1 as D (6 bases). The CDR3 extends over 16 amino acids. Trimming left V 3 bases short and J 4 bases short, with 16 bases between. Germline loops: CDR1 LNHDA, CDR2 SQIVND (reference sequence). The DNA for the CDR3 is TGTGCCAGTAGTATTAATTGGGCAGGGGCAAATCAGCCCCAGCATTTT. Translated: CASSINWAGANQPQHF. Supplemented by reference TRBV19 and TRBJ1-5, the full variable domain reads DGGITQSPKYLFRKEGQNVTLSCEQNLNHDAMYWYRQDPGQGLRLIYYSQIVNDFQKGDIAEGYSVSREKKESFPLTVTSAQKNPTAFYLCASSINWAGANQPQHFGDGTRLSIL.

The V and J genes are TRBV20-1 and TRBJ2-5, with D possibly TRBD1 on 6 matching bases. The CDR3 is 16 residues long. Germline-derived CDR1 and CDR2 are DFQATT and SNEGSKA (reference sequence). Deletions cut 2 bases from V and 5 bases from J, with 21 bases between. CDR3 loop: CSARKTYRALGETQYF. The CDR3 DNA reads TGCAGTGCTAGAAAAACTTACAGGGCCCTAGGGGAGACCCAGTACTTC.

This chain joins TRBV6-1 and TRBJ2-1, with TRBD2 as a possible D gene (7 bases). This CDR3 contains 17 residues. V dropped 11 bases and J dropped 10 bases, with 33 bases sitting between them. Germline V gene data show CDR1 as MNHNS and CDR2 as SASEGT. The CDR3 DNA reads as TGTGCCCCGGGGGGAACGGGGGGCGCTGAAATAGAAGGGGAGCAGTTCTTC. This sequence encodes CAPGGTGGAEIEGEQFF.

V is TRBV7-6 and J is TRBJ2-2, with D uncertain. The CDR3 consists of 17 residues. Germline-derived CDR1 and CDR2 are SGHVS and FNYEAQ. V was trimmed by 1 base and J by 4 bases, leaving 16 bases between them. The CDR3 nucleotides are TGTGCCAGCAGCTTAGATATAATACCGGGCCTCACCGGGGAGCTGTTTTTT. Translating gives CASSLDIIPGLTGELFF.

V usage is TRBV19 and J usage is TRBJ1-2, with D possibly matching TRBD1 (5 bases). CDR1 and CDR2 from the germline V gene are LNHDA and SQIVND (reference sequence). The CDR3 runs to 14 residues. V lost 6 bases and J lost 1, with 12 bases in between. CDR3 coding DNA: TGTGCCAGTAGCGGGTCAGGGTATAACTATGGCTACACCTTC. This gives the protein CASSGSGYNYGYTF.

V and J are TRBV20-1 and TRBJ2-3; D might be TRBD2 (5 bases). The V end was cut by 6 bases, the J end by 7 bases, with 14 bases between. CDR1 and CDR2 (germline): DFQATT, SNEGSKA (reference sequence). This CDR3 is 12 amino acids long. The CDR3 nucleotides read TGCAGTGCGGGGTGGAGGCTGAATACGCAGTATTTT. This codes for CSAGWRLNTQYF.

The DNA of the CDR3 is TGTGCCAGCAGCTGGGACAGGAACTATGGCTACACCTTC. This translates into CASSWDRNYGYTF. This chain uses TRBV11-3 with TRBJ1-2, with TRBD1 identical over 8 bases. The V gene's germline CDR1 is SGHNT and CDR2 YENEEA. Unmatched junction bases numbered 0, after V lost 4 bases and J lost 2 bases. The CDR3 is 13 residues long.

Here the CDR3 DNA reads TGTGCCAGCACCCCGGGACATCAAGAGACCCAGTACTTC. It is translated as CASTPGHQETQYF. The rearrangement joins TRBV28 to TRBJ2-5; D might be TRBD1 (6 bases). This CDR3 comprises 13 residues. The V end lost 7 bases, the J end lost 2 bases, and 11 bases lay between the germline ends. Per the germline V gene, CDR1 is MDHEN and CDR2 is SYDVKM.

This clonotype was seen a handful of times. The chain links TRBV7-8 to TRBJ2-5; D is tentatively TRBD1 or TRBD2 (5 bases each). Germline CDR1 is SGHVS and CDR2 is FQNEAQ. This CDR3 is built from 14 residues. V was pared by 4 bases and J by 5 bases, with 14 bases between. For the CDR3, the DNA is TGTGCCAGCAGCTCCCTTCGGGGCGCCGAGACCCAGTACTTC. Encoded protein: CASSSLRGAETQYF.

The chain combines TRBV5-1 with TRBJ2-5, with D uncertain. V dropped 1 base and J dropped 2 bases, with 9 bases sitting between them. Germline V gene sequence: CDR1 SGHRS, CDR2 YFSETQ. CDR3 length: 14 amino acids. The CDR3 bases are TGCGCCAGCAGCTTGAGTCCGGGTCAAGAGACCCAGTACTTC. It encodes CASSLSPGQETQYF.

V usage is TRBV5-1 and J usage is TRBJ2-3; D might be TRBD1 (6 bases). Trimming shortened V by 0 bases and J by 2 bases, and 7 bases separated the two germline ends. Germline V gene lookup returns CDR1 SGHRS and CDR2 YFSETQ. The CDR3 runs to 14 residues. Written as DNA, the CDR3 is TGCGCCAGCAGCTTGGGGACAGTCACAGATACGCAGTATTTT. As protein: CASSLGTVTDTQYF.

CDR3 amino acids: CASSQDTQGWGTQYF. Written as DNA, the CDR3 is TGCGCCAGCAGCCAAGATACCCAGGGATGGGGGACCCAGTACTTC. This chain uses TRBV4-3 with TRBJ2-5, with a weak D call TRBD1 (5 bases). The germline gives CDR1 LGHNA, CDR2 YSLEER. The V end lost 0 bases, the J end lost 7 bases, and 15 bases lay between the germline ends. The CDR3 length is 15 residues.

The CDR3 DNA reads as TGTGCCAGCAGCTTCGGGACAGACGCGAACACCGGGGAGCTGTTTTTT. Protein product: CASSFGTDANTGELFF. This chain uses TRBV7-3 with TRBJ2-2; 7 bases match TRBD1. The germline gives CDR1 SGHTA, CDR2 FQGTGA. CDR3 length equals 16 residues. Trimming removed 3 bases from V and 0 bases from J; junction bases left unmatched: 4.

This clonotype has just a few counts. This chain joins TRBV27 and TRBJ2-7; D is possibly TRBD1 (5 bases). V gave up 1 base and J gave up 5 bases, with 12 bases separating them. The CDR3 is made up of 14 amino acids. The germline CDR1 and CDR2 sequences are MNHEY and SMNVEV (reference sequence). The chain's CDR3 is CASSLLSGSDEQYF. The CDR3 region has the DNA TGTGCCAGCAGTTTATTATCAGGGTCGGACGAGCAGTACTTC.

The chain is built from TRBV18 and TRBJ2-5; TRBD1 agrees at 7 bases. V was clipped by 0 bases and J by 7 bases; unmatched bases: 8. The CDR3 runs to 15 residues. Germline CDR1 reads KGHSH; CDR2 reads LQKENI. CDR3 loop: CASSPPVGTEGTQYF. In DNA, the CDR3 is TGTGCCAGCTCACCACCGGTAGGGACAGAGGGGACCCAGTACTTC.